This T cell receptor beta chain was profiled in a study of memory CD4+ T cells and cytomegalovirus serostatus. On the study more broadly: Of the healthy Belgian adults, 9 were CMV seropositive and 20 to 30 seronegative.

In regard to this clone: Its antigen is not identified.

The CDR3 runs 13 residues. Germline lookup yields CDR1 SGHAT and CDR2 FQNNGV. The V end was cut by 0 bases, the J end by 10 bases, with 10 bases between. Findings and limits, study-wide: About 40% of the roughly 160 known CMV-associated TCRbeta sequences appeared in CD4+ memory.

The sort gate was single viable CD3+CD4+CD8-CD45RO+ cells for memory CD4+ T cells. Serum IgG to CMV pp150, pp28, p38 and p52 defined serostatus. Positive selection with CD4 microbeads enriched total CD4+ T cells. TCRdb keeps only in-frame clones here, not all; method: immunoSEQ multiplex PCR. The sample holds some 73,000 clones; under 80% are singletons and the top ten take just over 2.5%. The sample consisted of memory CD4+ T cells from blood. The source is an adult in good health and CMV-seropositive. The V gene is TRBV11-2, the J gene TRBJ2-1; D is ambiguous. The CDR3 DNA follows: TGTGCCAGCAGCTTAGATATAGTCGCCGAGCAGTTCTTC. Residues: CASSLDIVAEQFF.